This TCR beta chain was captured in a study of cytomegalovirus exposure and HLA in healthy donors. Samples came from healthy bone marrow donors. The study ran its PCR with 60 Vbeta and 13 Jbeta primers. TCRdb keeps only in-frame clones here, not all; method: immunoSEQ multiplex PCR. The sample contains approximately 150,000 clones, about 74% of which appear only once. The V and J ends lost 10 bases and 2 bases, in that order; junction bases with no gene match: 8. From germline, CDR1 is ENHRY and CDR2 SYGVKD. There are 13 residues in the CDR3. This clone showed up just a few times. This chain joins TRBV10-3 and TRBJ2-7; TRBD1 matches at 7 bases. Sequenced sample: PBMCs. The TCR was taken from a woman between 55 and 75 years old in good health and CMV-seronegative. The CDR3 loop reads CASEGQLAYEQYF. In nucleotides, the CDR3 is TGTGCCAGCGAGGGACAGCTAGCCTACGAGCAGTACTTC.